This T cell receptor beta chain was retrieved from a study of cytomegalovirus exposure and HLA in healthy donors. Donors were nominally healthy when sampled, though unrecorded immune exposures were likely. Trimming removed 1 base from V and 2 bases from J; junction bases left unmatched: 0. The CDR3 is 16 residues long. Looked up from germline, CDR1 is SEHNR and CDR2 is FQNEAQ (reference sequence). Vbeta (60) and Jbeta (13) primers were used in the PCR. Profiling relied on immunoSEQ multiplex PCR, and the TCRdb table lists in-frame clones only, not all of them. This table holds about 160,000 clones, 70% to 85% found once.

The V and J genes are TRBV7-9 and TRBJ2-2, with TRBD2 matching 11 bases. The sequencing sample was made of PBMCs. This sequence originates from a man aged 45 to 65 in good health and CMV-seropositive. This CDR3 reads CASSLGLAGNTGELFF. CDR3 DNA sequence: TGTGCCAGCAGCTTAGGACTAGCGGGAAACACCGGGGAGCTGTTTTTT.